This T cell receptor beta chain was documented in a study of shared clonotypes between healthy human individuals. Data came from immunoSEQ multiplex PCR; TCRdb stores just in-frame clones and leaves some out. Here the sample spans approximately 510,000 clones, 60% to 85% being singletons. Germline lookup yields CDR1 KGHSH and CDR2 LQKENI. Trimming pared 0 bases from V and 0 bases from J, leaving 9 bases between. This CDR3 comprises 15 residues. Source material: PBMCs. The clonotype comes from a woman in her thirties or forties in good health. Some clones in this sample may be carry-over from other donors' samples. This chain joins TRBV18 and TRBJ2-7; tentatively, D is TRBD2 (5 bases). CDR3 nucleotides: TGTGCCAGCTCACCACCGGGTAGCGCCTCCTACGAGCAGTACTTC. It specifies CASSPPGSASYEQYF.